These 7 T cell receptor beta chains share one sample of origin, sequenced in a study of T cell responses to AZD1222 COVID-19 vaccine. Clones were sequenced by immunoSEQ multiplex PCR, and TCRdb holds only the in-frame ones, with some missing. The sample includes 90,000 to 130,000 clones, 81% of them seen just once. The sequences come from peripheral blood, collected on day 0 of AZD1222 vaccination. The receptors come from an adult in good health.

The rearrangement links TRBV5-1 to TRBJ1-2; 7 bases align to TRBD1. The CDR3 consists of 13 residues. CDR1 SGHRS and CDR2 YFSETQ come from the germline V gene. Germline trimming cut 0 bases from V and 7 bases from J; bases unmatched to any gene: 3. CDR3 protein: CASSLEGALGYTF. CDR3 bases: TGCGCCAGCAGCTTGGAGGGGGCGCTTGGCTACACCTTC.

The chain couples TRBV6-5 to TRBJ1-1; 7 bases align to TRBD1. V dropped 2 bases and J dropped 1; count of bases not matched to a gene: 1. This CDR3 has 14 residues. Germline CDR1 MNHEY, CDR2 SVGAGI. The CDR3 region is CASSYEGANTEAFF. The DNA of the CDR3 is TGTGCCAGCAGTTACGAGGGGGCGAACACTGAAGCTTTCTTT.

This clone was picked up one time. This chain uses TRBV7-9 with TRBJ2-5; D perhaps matches TRBD1 (5 bases). V lost 6 bases and J 5 bases, leaving 16 bases between the germline ends. This CDR3 has 14 residues. Germline V gene data show CDR1 as SEHNR and CDR2 as FQNEAQ (reference sequence). CDR3 protein: CASRHQGSGETQYF. The CDR3 region has the DNA TGTGCCAGCAGGCATCAGGGTTCTGGCGAGACCCAGTACTTC.

The gene calls are TRBV2 and TRBJ1-1, with no clear D. The germline V gene encodes CDR1 SNHLY and CDR2 FYNNEI. V dropped 4 bases and J dropped 7 bases, with 13 bases sitting between them. There are 13 residues in the CDR3. This CDR3 reads CASSVIMQREAFF. The CDR3 DNA reads as TGTGCCAGCAGTGTAATTATGCAACGTGAAGCTTTCTTT.

The chain links TRBV19 to TRBJ1-5, with D tentatively TRBD1 (5 bases). Germline CDR1 LNHDA, CDR2 SQIVND (reference sequence). The CDR3 has 13 amino acids. V was shortened by 3 bases and J by 9 bases, with 12 bases between the two germline ends. The CDR3 here is CASSIPGSRPQHF. CDR3 DNA sequence: TGTGCCAGTAGTATCCCAGGGAGTAGGCCCCAGCATTTT.

This clone was found a few times. V usage is TRBV28 and J usage is TRBJ2-7; D gene ambiguous. Trimming pared 3 bases from V and 5 bases from J, leaving 2 bases between. Germline V lookup: CDR1 MDHEN, CDR2 SYDVKM. The CDR3 totals 10 residues. This chain's CDR3 is CASSLHEQYF. The CDR3, as DNA: TGTGCCAGCAGTTTGCACGAGCAGTACTTC.

This chain joins TRBV6-5 and TRBJ1-1, with TRBD1 matching 7 bases. V lost 7 bases, J lost 7 bases, and 6 bases stayed unmatched. Germline loops: CDR1 MNHEY, CDR2 SVGAGI. The CDR3 sequence is 12 residues long. CDR3 protein: CASKQGRGEAFF. In DNA, the CDR3 is TGTGCCAGCAAACAGGGGCGGGGTGAAGCTTTCTTT.